Here is one T cell receptor (beta chain) with its context. Its cognate antigen is unknown. The data are from a study of OX40 agonist ivuxolimab in advanced cancers. Study summary: A male proportion of over 75% was recorded, with mean age roughly 62 years and range about 20 to 79.

Assay: immunoSEQ multiplex PCR; the TCRdb copy retains only in-frame clones and omits some. The repertoire includes about 44,000 clones, about four fifths of them detected once, and about 10% sits in the top ten. Germline CDR1 is LNHDA and CDR2 is SQIVND (reference sequence). With 2 bases clipped from V and 1 base from J, the junction kept 3 bases outside the gene matches. The CDR3 is 15 residues long. Broader study findings: Both blood CD4+ and CD8+ T cells showed clonal growth by week 6 at 0.1 to 3.0 mg/kg.

The chain recombines TRBV19 with TRBJ1-1, with 8 bases lining up with TRBD1. The origin of this receptor is an adult with an advanced solid tumor such as melanoma, head and neck, liver or kidney cancer. The sequencing used CD4+ or CD8+ T cells sorted from blood, collected in a trial of the OX40 agonist ivuxolimab. The CDR3, as DNA: TGTGCCAGTAGTATACGGACAGGGTGGAACACTGAAGCTTTCTTT. Protein product: CASSIRTGWNTEAFF.